This T cell receptor beta chain originates from a study of beta chain features in type 1 diabetes. Reverse transcribing all isolated RNA meant expressed TCRB transcripts were sequenced. The assay was immunoSEQ multiplex PCR, and TCRdb's table has in-frame clones only and misses some. In the table there are a few hundred thousand clones, 25% to 30% of which are singletons. Study-level points and caveats: Still unanswered here is whether HLA type influences TCRB rearrangement.

Only a few counts were recorded for this clone. The antigen is undetermined. Sorting of CD4+ naive, central memory, regulatory and stem cell-like memory cells was performed via CD45RO/CCR7/CD25/CD127/CD95/CD27. Looked up from germline, CDR1 is SEHNR and CDR2 is FQNEAQ (reference sequence). The V end was cut by 5 bases, the J end by 6 bases, with 19 bases between. CDR3 length: 15 amino acids. The chain recombines TRBV7-9 with TRBJ1-2; D gene unclear. The source is a man aged 25 to 45 in good health. Sequenced: central memory CD4+ T cells from blood. The CDR3 region has the DNA TGTGCCAGCAGCGTCGGAGGAAGCCGGTTCCATGGCTACACCTTC. Encoded protein: CASSVGGSRFHGYTF.